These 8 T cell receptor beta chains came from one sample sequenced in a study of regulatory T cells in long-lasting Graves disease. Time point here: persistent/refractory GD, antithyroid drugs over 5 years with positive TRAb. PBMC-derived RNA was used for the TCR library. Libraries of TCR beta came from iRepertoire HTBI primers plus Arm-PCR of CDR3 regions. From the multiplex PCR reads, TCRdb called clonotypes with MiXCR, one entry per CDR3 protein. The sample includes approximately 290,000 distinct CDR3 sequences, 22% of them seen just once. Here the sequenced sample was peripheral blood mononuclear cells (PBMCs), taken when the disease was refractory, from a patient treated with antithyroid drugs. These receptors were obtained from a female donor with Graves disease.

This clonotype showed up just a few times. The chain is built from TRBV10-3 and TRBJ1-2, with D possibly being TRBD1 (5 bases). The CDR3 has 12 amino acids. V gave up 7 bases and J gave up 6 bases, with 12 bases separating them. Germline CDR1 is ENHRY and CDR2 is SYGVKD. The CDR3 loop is CAINEGPNGYTF. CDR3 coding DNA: TGTGCCATCAACGAGGGGCCGAATGGCTACACCTTC.

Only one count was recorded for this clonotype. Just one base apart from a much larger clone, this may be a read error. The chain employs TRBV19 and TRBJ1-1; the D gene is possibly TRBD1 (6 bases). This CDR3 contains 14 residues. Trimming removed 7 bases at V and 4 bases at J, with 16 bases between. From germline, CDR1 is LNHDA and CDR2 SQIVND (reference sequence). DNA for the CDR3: TGTGCCAGTACCCAGGACAGCCTGATCACTGAAGCTTTCTTT. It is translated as CASTQDSLITEAFF. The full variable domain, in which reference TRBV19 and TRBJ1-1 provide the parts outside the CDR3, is DGGITQSPKYLFRKEGQNVTLSCEQNLNHDAMYWYRQDPGQGLRLIYYSQIVNDFQKGDIAEGYSVSREKKESFPLTVTSAQKNPTAFYLCASTQDSLITEAFFGQGTRLTVV.

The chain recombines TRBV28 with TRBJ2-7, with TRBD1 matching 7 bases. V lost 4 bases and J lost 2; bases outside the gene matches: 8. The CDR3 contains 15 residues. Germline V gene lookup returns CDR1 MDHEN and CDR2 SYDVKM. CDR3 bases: TGTGCCAGCAGTTCTGAGGGACAGCGACCCTACGAGCAGTACTTC. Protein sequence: CASSSEGQRPYEQYF.

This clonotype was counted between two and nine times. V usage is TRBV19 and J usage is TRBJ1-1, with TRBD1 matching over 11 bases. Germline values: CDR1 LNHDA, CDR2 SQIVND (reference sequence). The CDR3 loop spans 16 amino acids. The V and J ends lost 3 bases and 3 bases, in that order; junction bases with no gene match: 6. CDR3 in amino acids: CASSIRDRGKDTEAFF. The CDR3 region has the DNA TGTGCCAGTAGTATCCGGGACAGGGGGAAGGACACTGAAGCTTTCTTT.

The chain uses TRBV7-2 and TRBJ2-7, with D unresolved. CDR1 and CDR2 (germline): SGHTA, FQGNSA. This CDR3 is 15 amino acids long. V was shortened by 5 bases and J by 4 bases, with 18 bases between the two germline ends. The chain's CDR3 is CASSPQSESAYEQYF. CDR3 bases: TGTGCCAGCAGCCCCCAGTCGGAGAGCGCTTACGAGCAGTACTTC.

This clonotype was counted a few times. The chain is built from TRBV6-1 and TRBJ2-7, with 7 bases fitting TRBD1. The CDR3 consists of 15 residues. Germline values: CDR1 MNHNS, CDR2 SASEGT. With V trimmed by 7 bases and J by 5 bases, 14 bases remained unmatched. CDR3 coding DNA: TGTGCCAGCACGGGGACAGTGACCCGAGCCCACGAGCAGTACTTC. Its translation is CASTGTVTRAHEQYF.

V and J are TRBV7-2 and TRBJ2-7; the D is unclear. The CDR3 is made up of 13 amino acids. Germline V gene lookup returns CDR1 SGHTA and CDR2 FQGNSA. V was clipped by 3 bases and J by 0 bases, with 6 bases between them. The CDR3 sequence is CASSFYSSYEQYF. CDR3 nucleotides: TGTGCCAGCAGCTTCTATAGCTCCTACGAGCAGTACTTC.

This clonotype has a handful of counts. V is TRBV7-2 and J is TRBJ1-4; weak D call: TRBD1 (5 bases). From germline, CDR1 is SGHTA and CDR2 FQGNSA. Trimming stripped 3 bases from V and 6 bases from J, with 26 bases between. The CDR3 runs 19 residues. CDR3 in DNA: TGTGCCAGCAGCTTCGATTCAGGTCCAGCCATTGGGGGTGATGAAAAACTGTTTTTT. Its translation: CASSFDSGPAIGGDEKLFF.